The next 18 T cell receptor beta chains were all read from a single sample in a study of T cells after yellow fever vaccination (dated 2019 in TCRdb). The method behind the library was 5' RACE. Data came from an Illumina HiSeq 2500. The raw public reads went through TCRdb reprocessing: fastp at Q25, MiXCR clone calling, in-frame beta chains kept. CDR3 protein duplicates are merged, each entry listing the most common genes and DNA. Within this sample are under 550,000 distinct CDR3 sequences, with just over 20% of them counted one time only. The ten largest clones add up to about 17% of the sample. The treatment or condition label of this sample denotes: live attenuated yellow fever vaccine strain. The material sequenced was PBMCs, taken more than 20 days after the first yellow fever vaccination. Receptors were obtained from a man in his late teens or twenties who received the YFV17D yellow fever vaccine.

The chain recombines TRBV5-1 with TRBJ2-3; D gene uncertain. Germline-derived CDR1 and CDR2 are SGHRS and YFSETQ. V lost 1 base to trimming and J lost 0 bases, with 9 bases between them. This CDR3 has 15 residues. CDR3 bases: TGCGCCAGCAGCTTGTACGGATCTAGCACAGATACGCAGTATTTT. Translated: CASSLYGSSTDTQYF.

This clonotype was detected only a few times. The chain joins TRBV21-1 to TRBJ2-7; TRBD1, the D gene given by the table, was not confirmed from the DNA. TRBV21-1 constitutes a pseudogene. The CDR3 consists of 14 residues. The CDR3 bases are TGTGCCAGCAGCAAAGGGTACAGGGAGTACGAGCAGTACGTC. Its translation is CASSKGYREYEQYV.

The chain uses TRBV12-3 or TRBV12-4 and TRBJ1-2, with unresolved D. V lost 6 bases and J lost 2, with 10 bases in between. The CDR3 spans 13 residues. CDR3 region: CASSPDTNYGYTF. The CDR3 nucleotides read TGTGCCAGCAGCCCCGACACCAACTATGGCTACACCTTC.

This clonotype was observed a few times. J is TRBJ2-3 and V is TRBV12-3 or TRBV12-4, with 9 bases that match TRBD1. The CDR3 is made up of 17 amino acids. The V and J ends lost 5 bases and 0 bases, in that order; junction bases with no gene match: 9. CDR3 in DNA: TGTGCCAGCAGTACCCCCGGGACAGGGTTAAGCACAGATACGCAGTATTTT. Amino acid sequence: CASSTPGTGLSTDTQYF.

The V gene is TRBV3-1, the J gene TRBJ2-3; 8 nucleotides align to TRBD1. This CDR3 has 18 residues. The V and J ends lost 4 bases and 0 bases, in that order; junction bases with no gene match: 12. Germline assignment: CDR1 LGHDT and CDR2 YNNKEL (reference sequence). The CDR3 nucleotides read TGTGCCAGCAGCCCGATAGATGGGACAGGAGACAGCACAGATACGCAGTATTTT. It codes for CASSPIDGTGDSTDTQYF.

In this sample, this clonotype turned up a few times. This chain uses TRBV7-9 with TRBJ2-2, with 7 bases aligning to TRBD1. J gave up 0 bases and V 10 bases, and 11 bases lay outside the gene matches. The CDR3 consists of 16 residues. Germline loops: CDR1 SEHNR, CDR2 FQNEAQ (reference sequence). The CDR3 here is CATMPRQGANTGELFF. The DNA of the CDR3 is TGTGCCACCATGCCTCGACAGGGCGCGAACACCGGGGAGCTGTTTTTT.

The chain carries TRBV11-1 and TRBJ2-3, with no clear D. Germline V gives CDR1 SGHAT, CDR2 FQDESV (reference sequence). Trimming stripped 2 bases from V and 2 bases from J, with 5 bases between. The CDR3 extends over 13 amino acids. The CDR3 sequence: CASSLPTTDTQYF. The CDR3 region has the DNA TGTGCCAGCAGCTTACCGACCACAGATACGCAGTATTTT. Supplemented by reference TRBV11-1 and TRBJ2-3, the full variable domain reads EAEVAQSPRYKITEKSQAVAFWCDPISGHATLYWYRQILGQGPELLVQFQDESVVDDSQLPKDRFSAERLKGVDSTLKIQPAELGDSAMYLCASSLPTTDTQYFGPGTRLTVL.

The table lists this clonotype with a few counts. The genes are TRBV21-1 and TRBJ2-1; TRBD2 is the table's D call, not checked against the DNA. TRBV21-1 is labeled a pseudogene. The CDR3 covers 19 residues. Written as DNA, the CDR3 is TGTGCCAGCAGCACTGGGACTAGCGGGGGCATTCACTCCTACAATGAGCAGTTCTTC. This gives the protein CASSTGTSGGIHSYNEQFF.

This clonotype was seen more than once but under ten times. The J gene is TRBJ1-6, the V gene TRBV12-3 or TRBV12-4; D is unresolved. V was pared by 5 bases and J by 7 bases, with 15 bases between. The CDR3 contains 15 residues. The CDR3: CASSLFGNWNSPLHF. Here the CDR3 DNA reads TGTGCCAGCAGTCTATTCGGAAATTGGAATTCACCCCTCCACTTT.

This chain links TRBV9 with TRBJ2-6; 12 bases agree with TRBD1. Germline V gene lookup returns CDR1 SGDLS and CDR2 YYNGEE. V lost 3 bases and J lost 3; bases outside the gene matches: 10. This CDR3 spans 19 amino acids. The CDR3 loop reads CASSDLPGQGASGANVLTF. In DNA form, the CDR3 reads TGTGCCAGCAGCGATTTACCGGGACAGGGGGCCAGTGGGGCCAACGTCCTGACTTTC. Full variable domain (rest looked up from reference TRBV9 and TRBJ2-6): DSGVTQTPKHLITATGQRVTLRCSPRSGDLSVYWYQQSLDQGLQFLIQYYNGEERAKGNILERFSAQQFPDLHSELNLSSLELGDSALYFCASSDLPGQGASGANVLTFGAGSRLTVL.

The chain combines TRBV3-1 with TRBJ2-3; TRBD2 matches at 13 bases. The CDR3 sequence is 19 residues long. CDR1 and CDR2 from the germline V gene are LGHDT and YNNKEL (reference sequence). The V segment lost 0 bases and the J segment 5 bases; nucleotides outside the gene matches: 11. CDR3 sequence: CASSQEVGTSGVDQDTQYF. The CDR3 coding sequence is TGTGCCAGCAGCCAAGAAGTTGGGACTAGCGGGGTGGATCAAGATACGCAGTATTTT.

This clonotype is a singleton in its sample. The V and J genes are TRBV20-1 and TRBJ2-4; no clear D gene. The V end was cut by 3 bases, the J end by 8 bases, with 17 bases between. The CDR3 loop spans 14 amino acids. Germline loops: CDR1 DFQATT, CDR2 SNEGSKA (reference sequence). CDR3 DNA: TGCAGTGCTAGGGGTCGGACCATTAGGGACATTCAGTACTTC. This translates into CSARGRTIRDIQYF.

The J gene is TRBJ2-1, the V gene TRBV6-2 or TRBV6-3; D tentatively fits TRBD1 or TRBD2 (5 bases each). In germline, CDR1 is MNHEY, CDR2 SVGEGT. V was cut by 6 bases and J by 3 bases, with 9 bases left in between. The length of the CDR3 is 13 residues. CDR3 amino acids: CASSGAYYNEQFF. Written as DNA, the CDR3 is TGTGCCAGCAGCGGGGCCTACTACAATGAGCAGTTCTTC.

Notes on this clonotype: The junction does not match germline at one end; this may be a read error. The CDR3 region is CTSSSYRISGTGELFF. CDR3 coding DNA: TGCACCAGCAGTTCGTACAGGATCTCGGGGACCGGGGAGCTGTTTTTT. The chain joins TRBV27 to TRBJ2-2, with D perhaps TRBD1 or TRBD2 (5 bases each). The CDR3 has 16 residues. The germline gives CDR1 MNHEY, CDR2 SMNVEV (reference sequence).

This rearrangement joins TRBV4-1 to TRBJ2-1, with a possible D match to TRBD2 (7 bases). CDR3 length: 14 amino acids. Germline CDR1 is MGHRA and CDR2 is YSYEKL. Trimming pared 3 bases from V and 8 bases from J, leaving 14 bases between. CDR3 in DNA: TGCGCCAGCAGCCAGGGGGCGGGGGCTTATGAGCAGTTCTTC. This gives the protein CASSQGAGAYEQFF.

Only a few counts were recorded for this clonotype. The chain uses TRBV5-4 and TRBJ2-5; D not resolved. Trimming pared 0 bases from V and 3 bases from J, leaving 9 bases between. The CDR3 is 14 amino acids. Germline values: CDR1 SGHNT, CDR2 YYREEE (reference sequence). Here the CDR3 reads CASSLVLAKETQYF. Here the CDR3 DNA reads TGTGCCAGCAGCTTGGTTCTGGCAAAAGAGACCCAGTACTTC.

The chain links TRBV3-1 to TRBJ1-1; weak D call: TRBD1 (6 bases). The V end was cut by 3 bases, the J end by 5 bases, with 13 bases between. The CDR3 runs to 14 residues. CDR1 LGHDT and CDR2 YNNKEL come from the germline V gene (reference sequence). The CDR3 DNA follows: TGTGCCAGCAGCCAGGGGGCCCATGGGACTGAAGCTTTCTTT. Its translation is CASSQGAHGTEAFF.

The CDR3 here is CASNFGFYGYTF. The CDR3, as DNA: TGTGCCAGCAATTTTGGCTTCTATGGCTACACCTTC. This chain uses TRBV6-2 or TRBV6-3 with TRBJ1-2; D is ambiguous. The V gene's germline CDR1 is MNHEY and CDR2 SVGEGT. The CDR3 length is 12 residues. V lost 7 bases, J lost 4 bases, and 10 bases lay in between.